The present entry profiles one T cell receptor beta chain with its context. Its antigen remains unknown. According to the study, TCR beta libraries were built with iRepertoire HTBI primers and CDR3-region Arm-PCR. TCRdb used MiXCR to reprocess the multiplex PCR reads, holding one entry per CDR3 protein. The table records 500,000 or so distinct CDR3 sequences, 15% to 20% of them present only once. Documented time point: newly diagnosed GD, antithyroid drugs for less than 3 months. There was RNA extracted from PBMCs, and the TCR library was made from it. The sample is drawn from a study of regulatory T cells in long-lasting Graves disease. The study, taken as a whole, reports: Whereas roughly 1,000 public clonotypes were shared by new patients, persistent patients shared more, at over 2,500.

These sequences were also reported in another study, on T cells in Graves' hyperthyroidism and ophthalmopathy. In that study: Model-based prediction identified ophthalmopathy a median about 7 months prior to its onset.

The sequences come from peripheral blood mononuclear cells (PBMCs), collected at new diagnosis, from a patient treated with antithyroid drugs. The TCR comes from a woman in her forties or fifties with Graves disease.

The DNA for the CDR3 is TGTGCCAGCAGAATGACAGGGGCTAGGGGAAACACCATATATTTT. It specifies CASRMTGARGNTIYF. The V gene is TRBV2, the J gene TRBJ1-3; TRBD1 agrees at 8 bases. There are 15 residues in the CDR3. The V and J ends lost 6 bases and 4 bases, in that order; junction bases with no gene match: 8. The germline V gene encodes CDR1 SNHLY and CDR2 FYNNEI.